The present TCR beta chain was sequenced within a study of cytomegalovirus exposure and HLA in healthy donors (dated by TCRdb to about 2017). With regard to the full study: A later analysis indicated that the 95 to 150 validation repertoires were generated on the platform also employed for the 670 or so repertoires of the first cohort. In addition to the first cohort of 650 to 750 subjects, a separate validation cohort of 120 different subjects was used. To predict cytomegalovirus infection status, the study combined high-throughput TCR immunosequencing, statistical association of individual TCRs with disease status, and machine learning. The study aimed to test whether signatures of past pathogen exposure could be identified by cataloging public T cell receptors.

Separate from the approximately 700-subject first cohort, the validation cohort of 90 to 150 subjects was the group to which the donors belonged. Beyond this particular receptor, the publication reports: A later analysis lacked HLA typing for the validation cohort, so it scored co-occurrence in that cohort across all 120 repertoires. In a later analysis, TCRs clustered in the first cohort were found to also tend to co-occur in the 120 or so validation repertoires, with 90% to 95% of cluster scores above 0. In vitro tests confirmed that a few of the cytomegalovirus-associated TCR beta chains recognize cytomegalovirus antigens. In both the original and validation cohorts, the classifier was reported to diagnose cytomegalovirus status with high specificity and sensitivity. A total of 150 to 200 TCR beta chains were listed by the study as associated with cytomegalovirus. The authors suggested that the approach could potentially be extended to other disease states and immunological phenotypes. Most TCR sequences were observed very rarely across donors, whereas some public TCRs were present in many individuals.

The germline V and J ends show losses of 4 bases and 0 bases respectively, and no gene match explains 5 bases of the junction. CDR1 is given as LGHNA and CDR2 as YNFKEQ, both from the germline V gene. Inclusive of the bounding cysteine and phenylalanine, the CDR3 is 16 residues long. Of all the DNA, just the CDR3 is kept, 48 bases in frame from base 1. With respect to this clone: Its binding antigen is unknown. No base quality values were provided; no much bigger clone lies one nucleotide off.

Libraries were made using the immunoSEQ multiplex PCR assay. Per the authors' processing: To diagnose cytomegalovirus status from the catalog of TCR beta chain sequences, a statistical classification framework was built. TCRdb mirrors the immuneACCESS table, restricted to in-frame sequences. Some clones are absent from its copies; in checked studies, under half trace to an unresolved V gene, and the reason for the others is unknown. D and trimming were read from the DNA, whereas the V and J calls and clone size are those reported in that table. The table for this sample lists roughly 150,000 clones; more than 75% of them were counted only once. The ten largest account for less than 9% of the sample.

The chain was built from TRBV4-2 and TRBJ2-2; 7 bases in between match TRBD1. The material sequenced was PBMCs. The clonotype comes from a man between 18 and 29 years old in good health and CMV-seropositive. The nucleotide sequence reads TGTGCCAGCAGCCGTCGGACAGGATCGAACACCGGGGAGCTGTTTTTT. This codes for CASSRRTGSNTGELFF.